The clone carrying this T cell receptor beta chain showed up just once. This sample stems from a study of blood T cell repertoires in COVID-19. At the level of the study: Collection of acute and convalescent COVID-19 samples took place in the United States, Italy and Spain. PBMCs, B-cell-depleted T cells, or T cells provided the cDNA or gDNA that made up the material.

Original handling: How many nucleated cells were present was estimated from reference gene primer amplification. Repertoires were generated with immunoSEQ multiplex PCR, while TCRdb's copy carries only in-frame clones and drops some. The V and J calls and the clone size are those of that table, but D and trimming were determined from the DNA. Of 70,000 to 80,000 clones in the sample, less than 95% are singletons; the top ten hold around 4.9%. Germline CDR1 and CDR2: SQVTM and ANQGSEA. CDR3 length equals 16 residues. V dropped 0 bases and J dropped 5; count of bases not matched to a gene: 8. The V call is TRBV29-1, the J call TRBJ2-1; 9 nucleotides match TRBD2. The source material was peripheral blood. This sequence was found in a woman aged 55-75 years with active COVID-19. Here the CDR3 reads CSVEDSGGRADNEQFF. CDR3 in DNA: TGCAGCGTTGAAGATTCTGGCGGGAGGGCGGACAATGAGCAGTTCTTC.